The TCR beta chain described here comes from a study of technical replicates of blood from several donors. The table came from immunoSEQ multiplex PCR; TCRdb's copy has only in-frame clones and leaves some out. The repertoire holds about 85,000 clones, with 94% as singletons. Germline lookup yields CDR1 LNHNV and CDR2 YYDKDF (reference sequence). Between the trimmed V and J ends, which lost 0 bases and 6 bases, there was a span of 5 bases. The CDR3 sequence is 12 residues long. The V and J genes are TRBV15 and TRBJ1-2; D unresolved. Sequenced input: T cells isolated from PBMCs. This receptor was identified in a human donor in good health. CDR3 nucleotide sequence: TGTGCCACCAGCAGAGATACACATGGCTACACCTTC. Protein product: CATSRDTHGYTF.